This T cell receptor (beta chain) comes out of a study of cytomegalovirus exposure and HLA in healthy donors. Study in general: Counted in an early data release were about 85 million unique TCRs from HLA-typed donors. Findings of the study overall: Earlier analysis yielded a pattern in which most TCR beta V segments were productive about 90% or about 30% of the time. Sequences of the TCR beta chain were said to predict the HLA-A and HLA-B alleles of most subjects accurately. Cytomegalovirus association was listed for about 150 TCR beta chains.

A multiplex PCR was run with 60 Vbeta primers and 13 Jbeta primers. Data came from immunoSEQ multiplex PCR; TCRdb stores just in-frame clones and leaves some out. The sample has more than 75,000 clones, 79% seen once. Turning to this clone: What it binds is not known.

The sequenced sample was PBMCs. The TCR originated in a man under 40 in good health and CMV-seronegative.

The CDR3 region has the DNA TGTGCCAGCAGCATACAGACAGGTACTACCTACGAGCAGTACTTC. Translated: CASSIQTGTTYEQYF. The V gene is TRBV9, the J gene TRBJ2-7; TRBD1 is a possible D gene (6 bases). The CDR3 has 15 residues. Trimming cost V 4 bases and J 2 bases, with 16 bases left between them. Germline V gene data show CDR1 as SGDLS and CDR2 as YYNGEE.